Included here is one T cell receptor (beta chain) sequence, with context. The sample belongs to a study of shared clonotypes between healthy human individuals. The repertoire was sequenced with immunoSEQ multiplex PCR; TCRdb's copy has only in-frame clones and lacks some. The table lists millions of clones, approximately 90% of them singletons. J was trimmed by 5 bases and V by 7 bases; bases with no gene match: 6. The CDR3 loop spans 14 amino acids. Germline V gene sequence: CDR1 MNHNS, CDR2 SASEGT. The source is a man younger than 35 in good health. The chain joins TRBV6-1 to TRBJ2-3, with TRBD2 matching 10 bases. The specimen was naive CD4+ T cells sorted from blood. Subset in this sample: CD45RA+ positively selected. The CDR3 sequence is CASTSGGAGDTQYF. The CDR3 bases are TGTGCCAGCACGAGCGGGGGGGCGGGAGATACGCAGTATTTT.